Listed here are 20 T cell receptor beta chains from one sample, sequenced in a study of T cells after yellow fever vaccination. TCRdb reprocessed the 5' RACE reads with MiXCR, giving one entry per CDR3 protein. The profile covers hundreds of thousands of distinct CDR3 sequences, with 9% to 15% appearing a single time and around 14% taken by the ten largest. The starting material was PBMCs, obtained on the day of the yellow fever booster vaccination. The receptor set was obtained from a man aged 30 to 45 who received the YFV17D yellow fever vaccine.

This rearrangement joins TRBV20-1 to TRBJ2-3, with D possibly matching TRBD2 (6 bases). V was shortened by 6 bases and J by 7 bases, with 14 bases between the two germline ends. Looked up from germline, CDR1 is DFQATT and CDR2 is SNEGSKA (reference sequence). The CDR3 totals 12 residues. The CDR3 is CSATKTRNTQYF. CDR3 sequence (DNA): TGCAGTGCCACCAAGACTAGGAATACGCAGTATTTT.

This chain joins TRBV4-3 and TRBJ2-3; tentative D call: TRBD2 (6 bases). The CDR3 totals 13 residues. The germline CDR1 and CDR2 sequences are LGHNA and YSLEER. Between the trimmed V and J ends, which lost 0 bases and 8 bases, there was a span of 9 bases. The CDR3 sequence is CASSQEGRGTQYF. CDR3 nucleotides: TGCGCCAGCAGCCAAGAAGGGCGGGGTACGCAGTATTTT.

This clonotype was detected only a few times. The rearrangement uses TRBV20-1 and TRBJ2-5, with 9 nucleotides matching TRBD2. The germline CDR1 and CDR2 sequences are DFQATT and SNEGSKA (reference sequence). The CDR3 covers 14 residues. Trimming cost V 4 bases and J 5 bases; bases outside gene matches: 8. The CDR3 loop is CSAKGGRAFETQYF. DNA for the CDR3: TGCAGTGCTAAGGGCGGGAGGGCTTTTGAGACCCAGTACTTC.

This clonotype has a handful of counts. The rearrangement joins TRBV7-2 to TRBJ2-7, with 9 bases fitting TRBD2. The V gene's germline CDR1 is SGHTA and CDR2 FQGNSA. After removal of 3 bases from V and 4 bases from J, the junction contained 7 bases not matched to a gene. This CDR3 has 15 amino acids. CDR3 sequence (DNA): TGTGCCAGCAGCTTCTTAGCGGGAGAAGCATACGAGCAGTACTTC. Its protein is CASSFLAGEAYEQYF.

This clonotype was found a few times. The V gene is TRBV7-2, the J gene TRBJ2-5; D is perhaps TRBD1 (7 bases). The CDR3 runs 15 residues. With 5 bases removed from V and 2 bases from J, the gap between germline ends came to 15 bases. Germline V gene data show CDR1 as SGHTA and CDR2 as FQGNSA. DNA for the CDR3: TGTGCCAGCAGCCCAGGGGGAAGCGGGCAAGAGACCCAGTACTTC. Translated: CASSPGGSGQETQYF.

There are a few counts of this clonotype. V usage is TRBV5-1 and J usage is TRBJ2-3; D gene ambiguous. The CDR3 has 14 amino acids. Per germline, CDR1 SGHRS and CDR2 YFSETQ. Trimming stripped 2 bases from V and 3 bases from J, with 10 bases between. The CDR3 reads CASSFVDGTDTQYF. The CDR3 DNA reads TGCGCCAGCAGCTTTGTGGACGGTACAGATACGCAGTATTTT.

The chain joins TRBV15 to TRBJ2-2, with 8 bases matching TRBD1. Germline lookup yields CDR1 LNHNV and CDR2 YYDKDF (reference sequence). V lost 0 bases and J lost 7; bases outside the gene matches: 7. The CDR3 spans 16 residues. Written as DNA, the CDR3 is TGTGCCACCAGCAGAGATCTAGGGACAGGAGTCGGGGAGCTGTTTTTT. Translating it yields CATSRDLGTGVGELFF. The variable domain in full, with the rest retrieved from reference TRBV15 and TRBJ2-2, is DAMVIQNPRYQVTQFGKPVTLSCSQTLNHNVMYWYQQKSSQAPKLLFHYYDKDFNNEADTPDNFQSRRPNTSFCFLDIRSPGLGDTAMYLCATSRDLGTGVGELFFGEGSRLTVL.

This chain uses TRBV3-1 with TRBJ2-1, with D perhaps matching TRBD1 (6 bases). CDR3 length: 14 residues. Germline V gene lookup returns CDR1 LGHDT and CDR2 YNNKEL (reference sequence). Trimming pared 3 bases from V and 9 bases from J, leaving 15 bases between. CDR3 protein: CASSQAGAGVEQFF. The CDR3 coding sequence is TGTGCCAGCAGCCAGGCAGGGGCAGGGGTTGAGCAGTTCTTC.

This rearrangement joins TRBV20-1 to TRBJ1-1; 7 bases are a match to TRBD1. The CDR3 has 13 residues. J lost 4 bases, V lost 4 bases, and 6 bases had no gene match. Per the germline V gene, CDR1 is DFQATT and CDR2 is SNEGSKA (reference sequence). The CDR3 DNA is TGCAGTGCTAAGGGACAGCCCCTCACTGAAGCTTTCTTT. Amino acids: CSAKGQPLTEAFF.

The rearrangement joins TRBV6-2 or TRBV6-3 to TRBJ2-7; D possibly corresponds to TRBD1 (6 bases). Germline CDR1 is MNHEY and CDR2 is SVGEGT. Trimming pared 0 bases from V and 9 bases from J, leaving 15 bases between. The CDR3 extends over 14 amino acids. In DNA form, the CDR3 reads TGTGCCAGCAGTTACTCGGGCAGGGGAAGGTCGCAGTACTTC. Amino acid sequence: CASSYSGRGRSQYF.

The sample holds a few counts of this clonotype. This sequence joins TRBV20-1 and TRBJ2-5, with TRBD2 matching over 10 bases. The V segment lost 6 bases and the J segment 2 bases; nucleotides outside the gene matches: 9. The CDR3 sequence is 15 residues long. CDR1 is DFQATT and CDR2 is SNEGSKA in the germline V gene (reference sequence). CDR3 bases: TGCAGTGCCCCTACCGGACTAGCGGTACAAGAGACCCAGTACTTC. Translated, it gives CSAPTGLAVQETQYF.

CDR3 coding DNA: TGTGCCACCAGCAGAGATCTGGGGAGAGAGTTCTTC. Translated, it gives CATSRDLGREFF. J is TRBJ2-1 and V is TRBV15; tentatively, D is TRBD2 (5 bases). This CDR3 has 12 amino acids. Germline V gene data show CDR1 as LNHNV and CDR2 as YYDKDF (reference sequence). Trimming removed 0 bases from V and 14 bases from J, with 11 bases in between.

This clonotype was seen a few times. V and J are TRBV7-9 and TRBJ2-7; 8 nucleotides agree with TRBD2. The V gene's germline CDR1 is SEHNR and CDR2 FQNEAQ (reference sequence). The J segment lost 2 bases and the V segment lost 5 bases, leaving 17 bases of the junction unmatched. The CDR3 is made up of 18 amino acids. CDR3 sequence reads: CASSALLEPGTSPYEQYF. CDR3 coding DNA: TGTGCCAGCAGCGCCCTCCTAGAGCCCGGGACTAGTCCCTACGAGCAGTACTTC.

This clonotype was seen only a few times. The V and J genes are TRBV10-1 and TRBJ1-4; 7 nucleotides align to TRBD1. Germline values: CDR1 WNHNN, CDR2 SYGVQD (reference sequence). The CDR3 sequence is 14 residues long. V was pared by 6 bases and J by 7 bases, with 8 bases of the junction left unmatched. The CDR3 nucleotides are TGCGCCAGCAGCGCGGGACAGTCTGCTGAAAAACTGTTTTTT. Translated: CASSAGQSAEKLFF.

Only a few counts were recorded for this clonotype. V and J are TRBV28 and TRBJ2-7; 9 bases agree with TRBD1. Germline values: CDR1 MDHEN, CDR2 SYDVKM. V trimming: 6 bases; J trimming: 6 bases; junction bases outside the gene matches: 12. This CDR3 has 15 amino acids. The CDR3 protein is CASSSWGTGSAEQYF. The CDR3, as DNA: TGTGCCAGCAGCTCTTGGGGGACAGGGTCCGCCGAGCAGTACTTC. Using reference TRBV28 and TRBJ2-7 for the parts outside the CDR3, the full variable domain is DVKVTQSSRYLVKRTGEKVFLECVQDMDHENMFWYRQDPGLGLRLIYFSYDVKMKEKGDIPEGYSVSREKKERFSLILESASTNQTSMYLCASSSWGTGSAEQYFGPGTRLTVT.

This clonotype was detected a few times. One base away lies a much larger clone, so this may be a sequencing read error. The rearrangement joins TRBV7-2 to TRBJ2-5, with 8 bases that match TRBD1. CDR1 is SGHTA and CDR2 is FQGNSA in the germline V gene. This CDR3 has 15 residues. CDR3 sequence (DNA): TGTGCCATCAGCTCCCAGGGGGCCAACCAAGAGACCCAGTACTTC. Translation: CAISSQGANQETQYF. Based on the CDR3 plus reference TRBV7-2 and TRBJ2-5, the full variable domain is GAGVSQSPSNKVTEKGKDVELRCDPISGHTALYWYRQSLGQGLEFLIYFQGNSAPDKSGLPSDRFSAERTGGSVSTLTIQRTQQEDSAVYLCAISSQGANQETQYFGPGTRLLVL.

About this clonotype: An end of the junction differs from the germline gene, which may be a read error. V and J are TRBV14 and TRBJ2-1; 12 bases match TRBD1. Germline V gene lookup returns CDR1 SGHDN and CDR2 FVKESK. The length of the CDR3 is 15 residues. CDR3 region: CASRPGTGGLGERFF. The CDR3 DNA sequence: TGTGCCAGCAGACCCGGGACAGGGGGCCTAGGTGAGCGGTTCTTC.

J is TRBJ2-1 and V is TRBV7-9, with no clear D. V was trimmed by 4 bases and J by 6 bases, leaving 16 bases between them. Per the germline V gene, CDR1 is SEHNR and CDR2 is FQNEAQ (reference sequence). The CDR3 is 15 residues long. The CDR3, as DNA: TGTGCCAGCAGCTCCCCGGTCGAACCTGGCAATGAGCAGTTCTTC. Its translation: CASSSPVEPGNEQFF.

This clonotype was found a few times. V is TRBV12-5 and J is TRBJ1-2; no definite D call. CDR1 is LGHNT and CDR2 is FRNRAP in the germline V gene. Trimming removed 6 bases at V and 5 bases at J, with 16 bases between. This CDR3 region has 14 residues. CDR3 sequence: CASGNPQPGYGYTF. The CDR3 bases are TGTGCTAGTGGCAACCCCCAACCTGGGTATGGCTACACCTTC. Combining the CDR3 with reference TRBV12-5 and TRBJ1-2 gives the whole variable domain DARVTQTPRHKVTEMGQEVTMRCQPILGHNTVFWYRQTMMQGLELLAYFRNRAPLDDSGMPKDRFSAEMPDATLATLKIQPSEPRDSAVYFCASGNPQPGYGYTFGSGTRLTVV.

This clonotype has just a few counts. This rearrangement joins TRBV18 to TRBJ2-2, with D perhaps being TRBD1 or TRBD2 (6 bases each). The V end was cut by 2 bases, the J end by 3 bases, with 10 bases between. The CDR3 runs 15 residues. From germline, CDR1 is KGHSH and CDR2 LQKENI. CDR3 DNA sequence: TGTGCCAGCTCACCAGCCCGGGGGCACACCGGGGAGCTGTTTTTT. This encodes CASSPARGHTGELFF.